This passage covers 27 T cell receptor beta chains from one sample sequenced in a study of post-analysis software for immune sequencing data. Their recognized antigens are unknown. Study-wide results and caveats: TRBV segments more frequent in patients than in controls numbered a few and included TRBV5-6, TRBV5-1 and TRBV20-1.

The authors incorporated unique molecular identifiers into the TCR beta cDNA libraries. TCRdb redid the calling of the PCR reads with MiXCR, one entry per CDR3 protein. Here the sample spans 820,000 or so distinct CDR3 sequences, around 50% being singletons. Sequencing input: blood. The receptors come from a girl aged 10-17 years with multiple sclerosis.

This rearrangement joins TRBV10-3 to TRBJ2-1; D is undetermined. CDR1 ENHRY and CDR2 SYGVKD come from the germline V gene. CDR3 length: 13 residues. Trimming left V 11 bases short and J 5 bases short, with 16 bases between. The CDR3 loop is CASRASVDNEQFF. The CDR3 nucleotides are TGTGCCTCTCGGGCCAGCGTTGACAATGAGCAGTTCTTC.

The chain has TRBV2 and TRBJ2-7, with D possibly being TRBD1 (6 bases). Per germline, CDR1 SNHLY and CDR2 FYNNEI. The CDR3 runs to 13 residues. Trimming left V 6 bases short and J 2 bases short, with 11 bases between. The CDR3: CASRHRVTYEQYF. The DNA of the CDR3 is TGTGCCAGCAGACACAGGGTCACCTACGAGCAGTACTTC.

The chain has TRBV6-5 and TRBJ2-5, with D possibly TRBD1 on 5 matching bases. V was shortened by 6 bases and J by 7 bases, with 15 bases between the two germline ends. The V gene's germline CDR1 is MNHEY and CDR2 SVGAGI. This CDR3 spans 13 amino acids. CDR3 in amino acids: CASRIDRRGTQYF. For the CDR3, the DNA is TGTGCCAGCAGAATTGACAGAAGGGGGACCCAGTACTTC.

This clonotype was recorded once. V usage is TRBV21-1 and J usage is TRBJ2-7; TRBD2, the table's D call, was not compared with the DNA. TRBV21-1 is classified as a pseudogene. The CDR3 consists of 19 residues. CDR3 sequence reads: CASSKALRYCGRAYYEQYF. In DNA, the CDR3 is TGTGCCAGCAGCAAAGCGCTGAGGTATTGCGGGAGGGCCTACTACGAGCAGTACTTC.

The chain carries TRBV4-1 and TRBJ2-3, with 9 bases aligning to TRBD2. This CDR3 region has 17 residues. CDR1 and CDR2 from the germline V gene are MGHRA and YSYEKL. V shed 1 base, J shed 0 bases, and the junction held 5 bases outside the gene matches. CDR3 sequence: CASSQGPTSGSTDTQYF. The DNA of the CDR3 is TGCGCCAGCAGCCAAGGTCCGACTAGCGGAAGCACAGATACGCAGTATTTT.

The chain combines TRBV6-5 with TRBJ1-6; no clear D. The ends were cut back, 4 bases at V and 14 bases at J, with 18 bases in the middle. CDR3 length: 14 amino acids. Germline V gives CDR1 MNHEY, CDR2 SVGAGI. The CDR3 nucleotides are TGTGCCAGCAGTTTTCGCCTTGCATATGGTGCCCTCCACTTT. This gives the protein CASSFRLAYGALHF.

The table lists this clonotype with a few counts. The chain employs TRBV7-9 and TRBJ2-5; D unresolved. The CDR3 contains 13 residues. The germline V gene encodes CDR1 SEHNR and CDR2 FQNEAQ (reference sequence). Trimming stripped 1 base from V and 5 bases from J, with 8 bases between. In DNA form, the CDR3 reads TGTGCCAGCAGCTTAGAGGTGTGGGAGACCCAGTACTTC. It yields the protein CASSLEVWETQYF.

This chain joins TRBV10-3 and TRBJ1-5; 10 positions match TRBD1. The CDR3 runs to 13 residues. After removal of 7 bases from V and 7 bases from J, the junction contained 4 bases not matched to a gene. Per the germline V gene, CDR1 is ENHRY and CDR2 is SYGVKD. As DNA, the CDR3 is TGTGCCATCAAAGGGACAGGGGAACAGCCCCAGCATTTT. Translation: CAIKGTGEQPQHF.

V and J are TRBV3-1 and TRBJ2-3; D is uncertain. The CDR3 sequence is 17 residues long. Trimming took 5 bases from V and 1 from J, leaving 19 bases between them. Germline values: CDR1 LGHDT, CDR2 YNNKEL (reference sequence). As DNA, the CDR3 is TGTGCCAGCAGCGAATCCCTCACCGGGCCCGGCACAGATACGCAGTATTTT. Translation: CASSESLTGPGTDTQYF.

This rearrangement joins TRBV9 to TRBJ2-1; tentative D call: TRBD2 (6 bases). Per the germline V gene, CDR1 is SGDLS and CDR2 is YYNGEE. The CDR3 extends over 15 amino acids. Trimming removed 4 bases at V and 10 bases at J, with 21 bases between. The CDR3 protein is CASSNSGEPPREQFF. In nucleotides, the CDR3 is TGTGCCAGCAGCAATTCGGGGGAGCCACCTAGGGAGCAGTTCTTC.

The chain combines TRBV15 with TRBJ2-2; D ambiguous. Germline values: CDR1 LNHNV, CDR2 YYDKDF (reference sequence). There are 13 residues in the CDR3. Trimming took 7 bases from V and 4 from J, leaving 10 bases between them. CDR3: CATTCLTTGELFF. DNA for the CDR3: TGTGCCACCACCTGCCTAACCACCGGGGAGCTGTTTTTT. Together with reference TRBV15 and TRBJ2-2, the CDR3 gives the full variable domain: DAMVIQNPRYQVTQFGKPVTLSCSQTLNHNVMYWYQQKSSQAPKLLFHYYDKDFNNEADTPDNFQSRRPNTSFCFLDIRSPGLGDTAMYLCATTCLTTGELFFGEGSRLTVL.

The chain combines TRBV20-1 with TRBJ2-5; D is ambiguous. In germline, CDR1 is DFQATT, CDR2 SNEGSKA (reference sequence). This CDR3 is built from 13 residues. Trimming took off 1 base at V and 5 bases at J, with 11 bases between the two ends. CDR3 nucleotides: TGCAGTGCTAGAGGATCGCGAGCGGAGACCCAGTACTTC. It codes for CSARGSRAETQYF.

The chain links TRBV12-3 or TRBV12-4 to TRBJ1-1, with TRBD1 as a possible D gene (6 bases). This CDR3 has 14 residues. Trimming stripped 5 bases from V and 8 bases from J, with 18 bases between. The CDR3 sequence is CASSPMGGRAEAFF. The CDR3 DNA reads as TGTGCCAGCAGTCCCATGGGGGGGCGAGCGGAAGCTTTCTTT.

The gene calls are TRBV7-7 and TRBJ2-6, with 10 bases that match TRBD1. The length of the CDR3 is 17 residues. V lost 5 bases to trimming and J lost 2 bases; unmatched junction nucleotides: 6. Germline lookup yields CDR1 SSHAT and CDR2 FNYEAQ (reference sequence). This CDR3 reads CASSPRQGAPGANVLTF. The CDR3 nucleotides are TGTGCCAGCAGCCCGCGACAGGGGGCGCCTGGGGCCAACGTCCTGACTTTC.

The V call is TRBV7-3, the J call TRBJ2-3; TRBD2 agrees at 11 bases. The CDR3 consists of 15 residues. CDR1 and CDR2 (germline): SGHTA, FQGTGA. Germline trimming cut 6 bases from V and 4 bases from J; bases unmatched to any gene: 6. CDR3 coding DNA: TGTGCCAGCAGTCCAACTAGCGGGAGCTCAGATACGCAGTATTTT. It is translated as CASSPTSGSSDTQYF.

The chain recombines TRBV21-1 with TRBJ2-1; TRBD1, the D gene given by the table, was not confirmed from the DNA. TRBV21-1 is flagged as a pseudogene. The CDR3 covers 14 residues. The CDR3 spells CANSLGDRADEQFF. The CDR3 DNA sequence: TGTGCCAACAGCCTTGGGGACAGAGCCGATGAGCAGTTCTTC.

The V and J genes are TRBV15 and TRBJ2-1; D is unresolved. This CDR3 region has 15 residues. V was shortened by 4 bases and J by 2 bases, with 12 bases between the two germline ends. Looked up from germline, CDR1 is LNHNV and CDR2 is YYDKDF (reference sequence). This CDR3 reads CATSTQHGPYNEQFF. In DNA, the CDR3 is TGTGCCACCAGCACCCAGCACGGGCCCTACAATGAGCAGTTCTTC.

This clonotype was observed once. The V gene is TRBV21-1, the J gene TRBJ2-1; TRBD1 is taken as the D call from the table, unchecked against the DNA. TRBV21-1 is an annotated pseudogene. The CDR3 covers 16 residues. The CDR3 sequence is CASSKVRTGLWDEQFF. In DNA, the CDR3 is TGTGCCAGCAGCAAAGTAAGGACAGGGCTGTGGGATGAGCAGTTCTTC.

The V call is TRBV20-1, the J call TRBJ2-5; 7 positions agree with TRBD2. The CDR3 is 11 amino acids. The germline V gene has CDR1 DFQATT and CDR2 SNEGSKA (reference sequence). J lost 3 bases, V lost 8 bases, and 3 bases had no gene match. The CDR3 coding sequence is TGCAGTTCCGGGACTAAAGAGACCCAGTACTTC. Protein sequence: CSSGTKETQYF.

This chain connects TRBV20-1 to TRBJ2-5; weak D call: TRBD2 (5 bases). V was shortened by 5 bases and J by 4 bases, with 17 bases between the two germline ends. Per the germline V gene, CDR1 is DFQATT and CDR2 is SNEGSKA (reference sequence). The CDR3 spans 14 residues. The CDR3 region is CSAPISSDRETQYF. CDR3 coding DNA: TGCAGTGCTCCCATCAGTAGCGACCGAGAGACCCAGTACTTC.

V is TRBV4-1 and J is TRBJ2-1, with D tentatively TRBD2 (5 bases). Trimming stripped 0 bases from V and 0 bases from J, with 15 bases between. The CDR3 length is 18 residues. In germline, CDR1 is MGHRA, CDR2 YSYEKL. The CDR3 region is CASSQDLNERSSYNEQFF. CDR3 nucleotides: TGCGCCAGCAGCCAAGATCTTAATGAGCGGAGCTCCTACAATGAGCAGTTCTTC.

The chain joins TRBV3-1 to TRBJ2-7, with a weak D call TRBD2 (6 bases). Deletions cut 1 base from V and 7 bases from J, with 14 bases between. CDR1 is LGHDT, CDR2 YNNKEL, per germline (reference sequence). The CDR3 contains 14 residues. The CDR3 here is CASSQGQFRGEQYF. The CDR3 nucleotides are TGTGCCAGCAGCCAAGGACAGTTCCGGGGGGAGCAGTACTTC.

The chain has TRBV10-2 and TRBJ2-7; TRBD2 agrees at 8 bases. Germline CDR1 is WSHSY and CDR2 is SAAADI. This CDR3 contains 17 residues. The ends lost 4 bases at V and 7 bases at J; junction bases unmatched: 18. The DNA for the CDR3 is TGCGCCAGCAGTGGATGGGCTAGCGGGCCGATGGGCAATGAGCAGTACTTC. Translation gives CASSGWASGPMGNEQYF.

The chain couples TRBV29-1 to TRBJ1-2; the D gene is possibly TRBD1 (6 bases). The V gene's germline CDR1 is SQVTM and CDR2 ANQGSEA. The V end was cut by 4 bases, the J end by 4 bases, with 19 bases between. The CDR3 covers 15 residues. CDR3 DNA: TGCAGCGTTGTCCCCACAGGGACCCGGGGCTATGGCTACACCTTC. Protein: CSVVPTGTRGYGYTF.

This clonotype was recorded a few times. The gene calls are TRBV29-1 and TRBJ1-1, with D uncertain. This CDR3 has 10 residues. CDR1 and CDR2 from the germline V gene are SQVTM and ANQGSEA. CDR3 sequence (DNA): TGCAGTGTCTCCAACACTGAAGCTTTCTTT. Protein sequence: CSVSNTEAFF.

The chain employs TRBV20-1 and TRBJ1-5; no clear D. The V end lost 0 bases, the J end lost 1 base, and 7 bases lay between the germline ends. The germline gives CDR1 DFQATT, CDR2 SNEGSKA (reference sequence). The CDR3 is 14 residues long. This CDR3 is CSARDPGSNQPQHF. In DNA form, the CDR3 reads TGCAGTGCTAGAGATCCGGGAAGCAATCAGCCCCAGCATTTT.

This rearrangement joins TRBV5-8 to TRBJ2-7; 10 bases are a match to TRBD2. The DNA end favors TRBJ2-5, so the J call may be wrong. CDR1 and CDR2 (germline): SGHTS, YDEGEE. The CDR3 extends over 15 amino acids. CDR3 DNA: TGTGCCAGCAGCCCGTGGACTAGCGGAGAAGAGACCCAGTACTTC. Translating gives CASSPWTSGEETQYF.